This TCR beta chain appears in the sequencing data of a study of T cell repertoires in cytomegalovirus infection. On the study more broadly: CMV epitopes used comprised recently identified HLA-C-restricted ones and well-studied HLA-B-restricted ones. Findings of the study overall: HLA-C-restricted TCR beta clonotypes specific for CMV led the ex vivo response. Summed frequency of public TCR beta families distinguished CMV carriers with the relevant HLA.

TCRdb recomputed calls from the reads with MiXCR, one row per CDR3 protein. This sample carries 900,000 to 950,000 distinct CDR3 sequences, approximately 31% of them seen once, and the ten largest clones take more than 12%. Deletions cut 5 bases from V and 0 bases from J, with 10 bases between. The CDR3 covers 15 residues. The germline CDR1 and CDR2 sequences are SGHNT and YENEEA. This clonotype has a count of ten or more. Antigen: not known. The chain links TRBV11-3 to TRBJ2-2; weak D call: TRBD2 (6 bases). This sequence originates from a human donor in good health (CMV status not recorded). Some clones in this sample may be carry-over from other donors' samples. The input for sequencing was cultured CD8+ T cells from PBMCs, taken from culture after CMV antigen stimulation. CDR3 sequence: CASSHPGANTGELFF. The DNA of the CDR3 is TGTGCCAGCAGCCATCCGGGGGCGAACACCGGGGAGCTGTTTTTT.